Listed here are 7 T cell receptor beta chains from one sample, sequenced in a study of blood T cells in healthy people across ages. It was with a sample-barcoded 5' primer and a J-beta primer mix that a second PCR of roughly 7 to 12 cycles was run. Via MiXCR, TCRdb re-called the 5' RACE reads, giving one row per CDR3 protein. The sample carries about a million distinct CDR3 sequences, about 44% recorded once. Sequenced: blood. These receptors all stem from a man aged 30 to 39 in good health.

The rearrangement uses TRBV6-7 and TRBJ1-5; a possible D gene is TRBD1 (6 bases). TRBV6-7 is identified as an open reading frame with a role that is uncertain. V dropped 0 bases and J dropped 0 bases, with 12 bases sitting between them. The CDR3 loop spans 17 amino acids. CDR3 nucleotide sequence: TGTGCCAGCAGTTACTCGATACAGGGTAATAGCAATCAGCCCCAGCATTTT. Amino acids: CASSYSIQGNSNQPQHF.

This clonotype came up many times. This chain uses TRBV2 with TRBJ2-1; D gene uncertain. V was shortened by 8 bases and J by 7 bases, with 9 bases between the two germline ends. The germline CDR1 and CDR2 sequences are SNHLY and FYNNEI. The CDR3 runs to 11 residues. The CDR3 sequence: CASLEANEQFF. CDR3 DNA sequence: TGTGCCAGCCTTGAGGCTAATGAGCAGTTCTTC.

The genes are TRBV7-2 and TRBJ2-1; 10 bases line up with TRBD2. Germline CDR1 SGHTA, CDR2 FQGNSA. The CDR3 extends over 15 amino acids. V shed 1 base, J shed 7 bases, and the junction held 4 bases outside the gene matches. The DNA for the CDR3 is TGTGCCAGCAGCTTAGGCAGCGGGGGGGTGAATGAGCAGTTCTTC. Encoded protein: CASSLGSGGVNEQFF.

This clonotype was seen a few times. J is TRBJ1-6 and V is TRBV3-1, with TRBD1 matching 8 bases. Germline V gene lookup returns CDR1 LGHDT and CDR2 YNNKEL (reference sequence). The CDR3 runs 14 residues. V lost 0 bases and J lost 8; bases outside the gene matches: 0. This CDR3 is CASSQETGDSPLHF. CDR3 bases: TGTGCCAGCAGCCAAGAGACAGGGGATTCACCCCTCCACTTT.

This clonotype occurred many times. The V call is TRBV29-1, the J call TRBJ2-7; D is unclear. V was cut by 4 bases and J by 3 bases, with 10 bases left in between. There are 12 residues in the CDR3. CDR1 and CDR2 (germline): SQVTM, ANQGSEA. The CDR3 region is CSVGAGLYEQYF. CDR3 nucleotides: TGCAGCGTTGGAGCAGGTCTCTACGAGCAGTACTTC.

The genes are TRBV7-9 and TRBJ1-5; D unresolved. The V end lost 0 bases, the J end lost 8 bases, and 14 bases lay between the germline ends. This CDR3 has 15 residues. Germline lookup yields CDR1 SEHNR and CDR2 FQNEAQ (reference sequence). The CDR3 DNA follows: TGTGCCAGCAGCTTAGCCAAAGTAGGTCCGGAGCCCCAGCATTTT. Its translation: CASSLAKVGPEPQHF.

V usage is TRBV20-1 and J usage is TRBJ2-3; D might be TRBD2 (7 bases). This CDR3 comprises 13 residues. CDR1 and CDR2 (germline): DFQATT, SNEGSKA (reference sequence). CDR3 in amino acids: CSPGGAGTDTQYF. CDR3 coding DNA: TGCAGCCCTGGGGGGGCGGGCACAGATACGCAGTATTTT.